This T cell receptor (beta chain) stems from a study of cytomegalovirus exposure and HLA in healthy donors. Study-wide background: There were some 120 million unique TCR beta sequences, drawn from roughly 200 million T cells, in an earlier analysis.

With 60 Vbeta and 13 Jbeta primers, the PCR was carried out. Assay: immunoSEQ multiplex PCR; the TCRdb copy retains only in-frame clones and omits some. The top ten hold around 16% of the sample, which has 200,000 to 250,000 clones, about three quarters seen once. The count of this clone is one. Source material: PBMCs. This clonotype originated in a man between 40 and 49 years old in good health and CMV-seronegative.

As DNA, the CDR3 is TGTGCCAGCAGCTCCCGACGGGGAGAAGGCACCGGGGAGCTGTTTTTT. This translates into CASSSRRGEGTGELFF. This chain connects TRBV7-7 to TRBJ2-2, with D possibly being TRBD2 (5 bases). Trimming shortened V by 4 bases and J by 4 bases, and 16 bases separated the two germline ends. The CDR3 is 16 amino acids. Germline CDR1 and CDR2: SSHAT and FNYEAQ (reference sequence).